This TCR beta chain was profiled in a study of cytotoxic CD8 clonotypes in ibrutinib-treated CLL. Study conclusions and caveats: The clonality went up when patients responded to ibrutinib and dropped back toward baseline at progression.

The CDR3 consists of 15 residues. The germline CDR1 and CDR2 sequences are LNHDA and SQIVND (reference sequence). Trimming shortened V by 1 base and J by 8 bases, and 15 bases separated the two germline ends. Some clones are missing from TCRdb's copy, which holds only in-frame ones; the method was immunoSEQ multiplex PCR. Of 270,000 or so clones listed, approximately 76% are singletons. Points on this clone: No antigen is known for it.

This TCR came from a human donor with chronic lymphocytic leukemia. The chain carries TRBV19 and TRBJ2-1; D might be TRBD2 (7 bases). The source material was PBMCs, sampled at disease progression, from a patient treated with ibrutinib. CDR3 protein: CASSIGPAGADEQFF. In DNA form, the CDR3 reads TGTGCCAGTAGTATAGGGCCCGCGGGGGCCGATGAGCAGTTCTTC.